This TCR beta chain was retrieved from a study of CD8+ T cells in alopecia areata. In each case, RNA was isolated and then reverse transcribed into cDNA as the sequencing template. Sequenced by immunoSEQ multiplex PCR; TCRdb stores in-frame clones only, minus some. The sample carries 37,000 or so clones, over 50% recorded once. Study-wide findings and caveats: Lesional scalp displayed greater clonality than normal scalp, most notably in alopecia totalis/universalis.

This clone was detected a few times. Antigen unknown. The V and J ends lost 0 bases and 2 bases respectively, with 13 bases between them. This CDR3 is 16 amino acids long. About five patients' sorted CD4+ cells yielded CD25+CD127- cells. Using a FACSAria, the CD4+ and CD8+ T cells were sorted from the PBMCs. This chain connects TRBV23-1 to TRBJ2-5, with D perhaps being TRBD1 or TRBD2 (6 bases each). TRBV23-1 is an open reading frame whose function is uncertain. Sequenced: CD4+ Tregs sorted from blood. This TCR came from a human donor with alopecia areata. The CDR3 spells CASSQSRGGTQETQYF. CDR3 DNA: TGCGCCAGCAGTCAATCGCGAGGGGGGACTCAAGAGACCCAGTACTTC.